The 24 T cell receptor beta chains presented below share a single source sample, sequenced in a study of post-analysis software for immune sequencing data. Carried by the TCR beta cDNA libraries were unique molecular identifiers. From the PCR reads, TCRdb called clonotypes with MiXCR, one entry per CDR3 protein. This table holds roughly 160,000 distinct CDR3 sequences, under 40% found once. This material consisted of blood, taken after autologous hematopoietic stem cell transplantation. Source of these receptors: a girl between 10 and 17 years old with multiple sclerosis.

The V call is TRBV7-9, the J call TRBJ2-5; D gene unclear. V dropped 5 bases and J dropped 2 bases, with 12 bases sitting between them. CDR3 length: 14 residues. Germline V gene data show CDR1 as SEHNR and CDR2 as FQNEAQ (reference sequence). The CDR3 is CASSQSGRQETQYF. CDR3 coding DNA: TGTGCCAGCAGCCAATCAGGACGGCAAGAGACCCAGTACTTC.

In DNA, the CDR3 is TGTGCCAGCAGCCCCCCGTACGGCGATTCTGAGCAGTTCTTC. This gives the protein CASSPPYGDSEQFF. The V and J genes are TRBV7-9 and TRBJ2-1, with D uncertain. The CDR3 length is 14 residues. CDR1 is SEHNR and CDR2 is FQNEAQ in the germline V gene (reference sequence). V dropped 5 bases and J dropped 9 bases, with 17 bases sitting between them.

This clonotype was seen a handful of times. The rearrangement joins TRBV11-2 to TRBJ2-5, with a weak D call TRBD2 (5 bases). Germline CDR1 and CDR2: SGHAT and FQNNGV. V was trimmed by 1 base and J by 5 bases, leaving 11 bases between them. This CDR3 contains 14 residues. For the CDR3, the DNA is TGTGCCAGCAGCTTAGGGCGGGCCGTGGAGACCCAGTACTTC. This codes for CASSLGRAVETQYF.

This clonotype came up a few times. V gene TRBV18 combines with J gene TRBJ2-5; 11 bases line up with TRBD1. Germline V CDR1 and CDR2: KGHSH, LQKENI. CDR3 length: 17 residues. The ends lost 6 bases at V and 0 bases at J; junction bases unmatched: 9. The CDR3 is CASSQSRDRGDQETQYF. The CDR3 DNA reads TGTGCCAGCTCCCAAAGCCGGGACAGGGGGGACCAAGAGACCCAGTACTTC.

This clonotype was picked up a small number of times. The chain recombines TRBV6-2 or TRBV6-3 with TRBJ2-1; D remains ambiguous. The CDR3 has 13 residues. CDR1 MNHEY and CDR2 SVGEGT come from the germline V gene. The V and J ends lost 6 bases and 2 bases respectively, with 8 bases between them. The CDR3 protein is CASSGYTYNEQFF. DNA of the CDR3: TGTGCCAGCAGCGGCTATACCTACAATGAGCAGTTCTTC.

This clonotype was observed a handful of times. In DNA, the CDR3 is TGTGCCATCAGTGAGTCGGTGGACAGGGTGTATCAGCCCCAGCATTTT. The encoded protein is CAISESVDRVYQPQHF. The chain couples TRBV10-3 to TRBJ1-5; TRBD1 matches 8 bases. V was pared by 0 bases and J by 5 bases, with 6 bases of the junction left unmatched. Germline CDR1 reads ENHRY; CDR2 reads SYGVKD. The CDR3 totals 16 residues.

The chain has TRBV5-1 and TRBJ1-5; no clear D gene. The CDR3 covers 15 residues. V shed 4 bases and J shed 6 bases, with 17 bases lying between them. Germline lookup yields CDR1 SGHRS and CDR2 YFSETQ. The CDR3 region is CASSPDGGRSQPQHF. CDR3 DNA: TGCGCCAGCAGCCCAGACGGAGGAAGGAGTCAGCCCCAGCATTTT.

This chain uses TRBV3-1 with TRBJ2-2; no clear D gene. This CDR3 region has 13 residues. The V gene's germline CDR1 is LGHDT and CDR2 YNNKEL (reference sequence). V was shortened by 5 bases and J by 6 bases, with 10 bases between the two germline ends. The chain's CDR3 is CASSGFVAGELFF. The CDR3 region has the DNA TGTGCCAGCAGCGGCTTCGTCGCCGGGGAGCTGTTTTTT.

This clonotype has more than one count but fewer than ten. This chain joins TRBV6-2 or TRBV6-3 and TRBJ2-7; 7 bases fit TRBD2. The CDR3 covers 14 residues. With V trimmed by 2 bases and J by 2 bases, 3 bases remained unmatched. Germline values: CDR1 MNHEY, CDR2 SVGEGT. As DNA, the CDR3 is TGTGCCAGCAGTTACCGGGCGGGAGCCTACGAGCAGTACTTC. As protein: CASSYRAGAYEQYF.

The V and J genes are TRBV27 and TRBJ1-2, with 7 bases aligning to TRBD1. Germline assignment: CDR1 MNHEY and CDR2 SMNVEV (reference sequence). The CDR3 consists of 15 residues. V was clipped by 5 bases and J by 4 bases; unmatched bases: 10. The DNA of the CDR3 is TGTGCCAGCAGTGCGGACAGGACAAACTTCTATGGCTACACCTTC. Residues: CASSADRTNFYGYTF.

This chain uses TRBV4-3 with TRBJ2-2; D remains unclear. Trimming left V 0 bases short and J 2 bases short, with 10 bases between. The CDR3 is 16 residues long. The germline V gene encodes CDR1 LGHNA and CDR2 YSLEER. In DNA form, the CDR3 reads TGCGCCAGCAGCCAAGACAGGAGAATAAACACCGGGGAGCTGTTTTTT. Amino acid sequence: CASSQDRRINTGELFF.

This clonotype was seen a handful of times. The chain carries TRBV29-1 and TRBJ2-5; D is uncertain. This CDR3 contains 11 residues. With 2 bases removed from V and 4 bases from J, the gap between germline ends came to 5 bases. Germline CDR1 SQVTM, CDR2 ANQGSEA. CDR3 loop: CSVERRETQYF. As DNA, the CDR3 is TGCAGCGTTGAACGTCGAGAGACCCAGTACTTC.

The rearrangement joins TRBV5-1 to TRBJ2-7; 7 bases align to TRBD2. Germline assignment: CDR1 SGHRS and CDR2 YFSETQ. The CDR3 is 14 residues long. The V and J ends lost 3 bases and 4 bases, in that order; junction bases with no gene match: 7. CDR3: CASSYRAGVYEQYF. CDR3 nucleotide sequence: TGCGCCAGCAGCTACCGGGCGGGGGTATACGAGCAGTACTTC.

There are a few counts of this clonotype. CDR3 coding DNA: TGTGCCAGCAGTTACGGGGTGGCCGAGCAGTACTTC. Its protein product is CASSYGVAEQYF. V and J are TRBV6-2 or TRBV6-3 and TRBJ2-5; D is unresolved. The J call may be mistaken, given a closer DNA end match to TRBJ2-7. The CDR3 has 12 residues. Germline V CDR1 and CDR2: MNHEY, SVGEGT.

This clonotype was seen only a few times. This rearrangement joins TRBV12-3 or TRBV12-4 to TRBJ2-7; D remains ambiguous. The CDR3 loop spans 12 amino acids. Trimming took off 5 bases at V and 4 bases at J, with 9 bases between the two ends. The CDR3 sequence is CASSPNRYEQYF. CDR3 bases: TGTGCCAGCAGTCCCAACCGATACGAGCAGTACTTC.

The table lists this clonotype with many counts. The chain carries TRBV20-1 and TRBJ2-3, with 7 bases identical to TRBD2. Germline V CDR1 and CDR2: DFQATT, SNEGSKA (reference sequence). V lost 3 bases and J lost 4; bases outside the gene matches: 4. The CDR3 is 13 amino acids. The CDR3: CSASKAGADTQYF. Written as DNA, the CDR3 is TGCAGTGCTAGTAAGGCGGGGGCAGATACGCAGTATTTT.

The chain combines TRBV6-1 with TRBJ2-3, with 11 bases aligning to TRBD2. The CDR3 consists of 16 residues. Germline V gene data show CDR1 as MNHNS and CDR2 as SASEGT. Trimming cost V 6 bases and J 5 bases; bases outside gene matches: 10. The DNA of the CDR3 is TGTGCCAGCAGCCCGACTAGCGGGAAGCGTGGAGATACGCAGTATTTT. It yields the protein CASSPTSGKRGDTQYF.

CDR3 protein: CASSLGASARGEQYF. In DNA, the CDR3 is TGTGCCAGCAGCTTAGGGGCGTCCGCCCGTGGCGAGCAGTACTTC. The chain recombines TRBV7-9 with TRBJ2-7; D is undetermined. This CDR3 has 15 residues. Trimming stripped 1 base from V and 6 bases from J, with 16 bases between. Germline CDR1 is SEHNR and CDR2 is FQNEAQ (reference sequence).

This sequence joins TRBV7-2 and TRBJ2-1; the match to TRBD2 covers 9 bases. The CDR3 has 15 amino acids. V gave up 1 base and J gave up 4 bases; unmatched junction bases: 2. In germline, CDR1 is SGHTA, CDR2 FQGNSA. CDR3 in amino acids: CASSLVTSGYNEQFF. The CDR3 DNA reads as TGTGCCAGCAGCTTAGTGACTAGCGGATACAATGAGCAGTTCTTC.

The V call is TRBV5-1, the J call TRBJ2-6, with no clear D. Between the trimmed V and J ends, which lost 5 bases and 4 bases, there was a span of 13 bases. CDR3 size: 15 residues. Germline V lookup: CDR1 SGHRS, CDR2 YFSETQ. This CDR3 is CASSPDSPGANVLTF. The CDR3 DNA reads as TGCGCCAGCAGTCCCGACTCCCCCGGGGCCAACGTCCTGACTTTC. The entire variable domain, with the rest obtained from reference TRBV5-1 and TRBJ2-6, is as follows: KAGVTQTPRYLIKTRGQQVTLSCSPISGHRSVSWYQQTPGQGLQFLFEYFSETQRNKGNFPGRFSGRQFSNSRSEMNVSTLELGDSALYLCASSPDSPGANVLTFGAGSRLTVL.

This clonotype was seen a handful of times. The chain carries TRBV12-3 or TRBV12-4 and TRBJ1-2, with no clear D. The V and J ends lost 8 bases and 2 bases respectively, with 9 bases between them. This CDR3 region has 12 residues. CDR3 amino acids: CASLAANYGYTF. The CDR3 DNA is TGTGCCAGCCTCGCGGCCAACTATGGCTACACCTTC.

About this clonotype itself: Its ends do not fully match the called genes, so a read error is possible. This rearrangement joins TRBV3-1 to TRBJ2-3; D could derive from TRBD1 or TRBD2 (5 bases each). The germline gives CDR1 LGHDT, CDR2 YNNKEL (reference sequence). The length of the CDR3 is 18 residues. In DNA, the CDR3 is TGTGCCAGCAGCCAAGACCCCCTCGGGGCGGGTCCCACAGATGCGCAGTATTTT. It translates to CASSQDPLGAGPTDAQYF.

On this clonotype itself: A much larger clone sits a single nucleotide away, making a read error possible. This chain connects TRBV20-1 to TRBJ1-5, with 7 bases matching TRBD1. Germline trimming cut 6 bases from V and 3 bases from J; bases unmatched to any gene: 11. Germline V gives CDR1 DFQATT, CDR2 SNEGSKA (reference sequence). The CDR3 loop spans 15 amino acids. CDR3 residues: CSALIRQGNNQPQHF. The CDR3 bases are TGCAGTGCCCTGATCAGACAGGGTAACAATCAGCCCCAGCATTTT.

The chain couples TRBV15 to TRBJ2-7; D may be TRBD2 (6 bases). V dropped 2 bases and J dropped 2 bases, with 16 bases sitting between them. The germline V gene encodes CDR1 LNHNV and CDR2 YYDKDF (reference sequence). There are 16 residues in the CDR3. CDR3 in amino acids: CATSRLLGGPTYEQYF. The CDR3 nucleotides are TGTGCCACCAGCAGACTACTGGGGGGACCTACCTACGAGCAGTACTTC.